These 15 T cell receptor beta chains came from one sample sequenced in a study of blood T cells in healthy people across ages. A second PCR of roughly 7 to 11 cycles used a sample-barcoded 5' primer and a J-beta primer mix. Each CDR3 protein gets one entry after TCRdb re-called the 5' RACE reads with MiXCR. This sample has about 570,000 distinct CDR3 sequences, with 25% to 30% found just once. Specimen: blood. The receptors shown here come from a woman aged 65 to 85 in good health.

The CDR3 nucleotides are TGCAGCGTTGAAATTCGGAGGGGGAATGAGCAGTTCTTC. Translating it yields CSVEIRRGNEQFF. The genes are TRBV29-1 and TRBJ2-1; D assignment may be TRBD1 or TRBD2 (6 bases each). V lost 2 bases and J 7 bases, leaving 12 bases between the germline ends. The CDR3 has 13 residues. Germline loops: CDR1 SQVTM, CDR2 ANQGSEA.

The chain joins TRBV9 to TRBJ1-4; D remains unclear. Germline V gene sequence: CDR1 SGDLS, CDR2 YYNGEE. This CDR3 has 15 residues. V gave up 0 bases and J gave up 2 bases, with 8 bases separating them. The CDR3 reads CASSVDGGTNEKLFF. In DNA form, the CDR3 reads TGTGCCAGCAGCGTAGATGGAGGGACTAATGAAAAACTGTTTTTT.

The chain has TRBV5-1 and TRBJ1-2, with 7 bases lining up with TRBD1. Trimming cost V 2 bases and J 10 bases; bases outside gene matches: 5. Looked up from germline, CDR1 is SGHRS and CDR2 is YFSETQ. The CDR3 loop spans 12 amino acids. The CDR3 protein is CASSFGQAVYTF. DNA for the CDR3: TGCGCCAGCAGCTTCGGACAGGCGGTCTACACCTTC.

This clonotype has more than one count but fewer than ten. The chain links TRBV6-2 or TRBV6-3 to TRBJ2-5, with 12 bases identical to TRBD2. The DNA end lines up better with TRBJ2-1; the J call may be wrong. The germline V gene has CDR1 MNHEY and CDR2 SVGEGT. The CDR3 consists of 16 residues. Written as DNA, the CDR3 is TGTGCCAGCAGCGGGACTAGCGGGTCCGGGTCGAATGAGCAGTTCTTC. This translates into CASSGTSGSGSNEQFF.

This chain connects TRBV30 to TRBJ1-4; no clear D gene. The V end was cut by 0 bases, the J end by 8 bases, with 10 bases between. This CDR3 spans 13 amino acids. The germline gives CDR1 GTSNPN, CDR2 SVGIG (reference sequence). The CDR3 is CAWSVTVDEKLFF. Written as DNA, the CDR3 is TGTGCCTGGAGTGTCACGGTGGACGAAAAACTGTTTTTT.

This clonotype was counted between two and nine times. The CDR3, as DNA: TGTGCCAGCAGCGACAGGAGGGCCACTTACACCTTC. This codes for CASSDRRATYTF. The chain combines TRBV25-1 with TRBJ1-2; maybe TRBD1 (6 bases). V lost 6 bases, J lost 11 bases, and 16 bases lay in between. The CDR3 has 12 residues. CDR1 is MGHDK and CDR2 is SYGVNS in the germline V gene.

V usage is TRBV7-2 and J usage is TRBJ2-5; a weak D match, TRBD1 (6 bases). The CDR3 covers 14 residues. V lost 3 bases and J 4 bases, leaving 12 bases between the germline ends. Germline V gene data show CDR1 as SGHTA and CDR2 as FQGNSA. Here the CDR3 DNA reads TGTGCCAGCAGCTTCCCGGACAGTAGAGAGACCCAGTACTTC. Its translation: CASSFPDSRETQYF.

This clonotype was counted once. This chain links TRBV6-6 with TRBJ2-7; no firm D call. Germline CDR1 is MNHNY and CDR2 is SVGAGI (reference sequence). Trimming took off 0 bases at V and 5 bases at J, with 5 bases between the two ends. There are 12 residues in the CDR3. Written as DNA, the CDR3 is TGTGCCAGCAGTTACTCTGGGGACGAGCAGTACTTC. This gives the protein CASSYSGDEQYF.

This clonotype showed up just a few times. The genes are TRBV29-1 and TRBJ2-5, with D maybe TRBD2 (7 bases). The CDR3 is 13 residues long. Per the germline V gene, CDR1 is SQVTM and CDR2 is ANQGSEA. The V and J ends lost 7 bases and 1 base respectively, with 13 bases between them. Written as DNA, the CDR3 is TGCAGCGGGGGCGGGGGCCTCCAAGAGACCCAGTACTTC. The encoded protein is CSGGGGLQETQYF.

The genes are TRBV20-1 and TRBJ2-1; 9 bases line up with TRBD2. The junction had 6 bases not matched to a gene; V was cut back by 0 bases and J by 0 bases. The germline gives CDR1 DFQATT, CDR2 SNEGSKA (reference sequence). The CDR3 spans 17 residues. CDR3 sequence: CSARDILAGSSYNEQFF. The CDR3 region has the DNA TGCAGTGCTAGAGATATCCTAGCGGGGAGCTCCTACAATGAGCAGTTCTTC.

The J gene is TRBJ2-2, the V gene TRBV20-1; tentatively, D is TRBD1 (6 bases). Germline values: CDR1 DFQATT, CDR2 SNEGSKA (reference sequence). The germline V and J ends were trimmed by 1 base and 0 bases, with 12 bases remaining between them. The CDR3 is 16 amino acids. The CDR3 DNA follows: TGCAGTGCTAGAGGAGGACAGCGCGCGAACACCGGGGAGCTGTTTTTT. Translated, it gives CSARGGQRANTGELFF.

CDR3 sequence: CASSLALTGDKETQYF. The CDR3 coding sequence is TGCGCCAGCAGCTTGGCGCTTACAGGGGACAAAGAGACCCAGTACTTC. J is TRBJ2-5 and V is TRBV5-1, with 7 bases aligning to TRBD1. CDR3 length equals 16 residues. The V gene's germline CDR1 is SGHRS and CDR2 YFSETQ. V lost 0 bases and J lost 3; bases outside the gene matches: 8.

This clonotype was observed a handful of times. The chain combines TRBV21-1 with TRBJ2-7; the table's TRBD2 call for D was not verified on the DNA. TRBV21-1 is a listed pseudogene. CDR3 length: 15 amino acids. The CDR3 loop reads CASSKSSLDPYEQYF. CDR3 coding DNA: TGTGCCAGCAGCAAGTCTAGTCTCGACCCCTACGAGCAGTACTTC.

The chain is built from TRBV7-2 and TRBJ2-7; 8 bases fit TRBD2. V lost 4 bases and J lost 4; bases outside the gene matches: 9. The V gene's germline CDR1 is SGHTA and CDR2 FQGNSA. This CDR3 has 15 residues. The CDR3: CASSSSGSPFYEQYF. CDR3 DNA sequence: TGTGCCAGCAGCTCGAGCGGGAGCCCCTTTTACGAGCAGTACTTC.

This clonotype came up a few times. This chain links TRBV7-2 with TRBJ2-3, with D perhaps assigned TRBD1 or TRBD2 (7 bases each). V gave up 2 bases and J gave up 11 bases, with 17 bases separating them. This CDR3 spans 14 amino acids. The germline gives CDR1 SGHTA, CDR2 FQGNSA. CDR3 residues: CASSLNRGGVGQYF. Here the CDR3 DNA reads TGTGCCAGCAGCTTAAACAGGGGAGGGGTGGGGCAGTATTTT.